The present T cell receptor beta chain was sequenced within a study of CD8 T cells in Susac syndrome. Regarding this clonotype: No antigen is known for it.

CDR1 and CDR2 from the germline V gene are SEHNR and FQNEAQ (reference sequence). This CDR3 has 14 residues. Trimming cost V 5 bases and J 6 bases, with 16 bases left between them. Random-hexamer reverse transcription was applied to about 0.45 to 1 ug RNA. Amplification of TCR beta CDR3 used immunoSEQ multiplex PCR across 54 Vbeta and 13 Jbeta. Using its own MiXCR run on the immunoSEQ multiplex PCR reads, TCRdb lists one record per CDR3 protein. The table includes nearly 70,000 distinct CDR3 sequences, approximately 95% detected once. Study results and caveats: The study conceded that its TCR sequencing and HLA analysis involved relatively few individuals.

TCR beta sequences were obtained from blood CD8+ and CD4+ T cells. This receptor was identified in a human donor in good health. The sample comprised CD8+ T cells from PBMCs. The rearrangement joins TRBV7-9 to TRBJ1-1; tentative D call: TRBD1 (5 bases). The CDR3 coding sequence is TGTGCCAGCAGCCGCGCGACAGACGGCGCTGAAGCTTTCTTT. Its protein product is CASSRATDGAEAFF.